This note documents a single TCR beta chain sequence. Treatment here: approximately 18 received Ad26.COV2.S at low or high dose, single or two shots; about 5 received placebo; per-sample allocation not given. Day 63 after the first injection of vaccine or placebo was the sampling time. An Ad26 vector that expressed Wuhan-strain SARS-CoV-2 spike constituted the vaccine. The repertoire was sequenced with immunoSEQ multiplex PCR; TCRdb's copy has only in-frame clones and lacks some. The top ten clones hold approximately 2% of a sample with more than 300,000 clones, roughly 80% of them seen once. The germline V gene has CDR1 MNHEY and CDR2 SVGAGI. This CDR3 spans 15 amino acids. The trim removed 4 bases at V and 0 bases at J, leaving 6 bases unmatched. This sample was included in a study of Ad26.COV2.S vaccination and SARS-CoV-2 variants. On the study more broadly: Donor joined the COV1001 Ad26.COV2.S trial arm. Into the muscle, Ad26.COV2.S was dosed once or twice, 56 days apart.

The chain combines TRBV6-5 with TRBJ2-7, with TRBD1 matching over 7 bases. This material consisted of peripheral blood, taken in a trial of Ad26.COV2.S vaccine versus placebo. This TCR derives from a person aged 18 to 65 who received the Ad26.COV2.S COVID-19 vaccine or a placebo. DNA for the CDR3: TGTGCCAGCAGTTCGCGACAGGGCCGCTCCTACGAGCAGTACTTC. Residues: CASSSRQGRSYEQYF.